Listed here are 26 T cell receptor beta chains from one sample, sequenced in a study of blood T cell repertoires in COVID-19 (dated by TCRdb to about 2020). The receptor library was made with the immunoSEQ multiplex PCR assay. TCRdb re-hosts the immuneACCESS table, in-frame sequences only. Its copies lack some clones; in the studies checked, an unresolved V gene accounts for under half of them, and the cause for the rest is not known. The sample records about 230,000 clones, approximately 84% of which are singletons. The ten largest clonotypes hold around a tenth of the sample. The sequenced sample was peripheral blood. The receptors derive from a man aged 45 to 65 with COVID-19, enrolled during active disease.

CDR3 sequence (DNA): TGTGCCAGCAGTTACCCCGACAGGGGGCATAACACCGGGGAGCTGTTTTTT. Translated: CASSYPDRGHNTGELFF. This chain joins TRBV6-2 or TRBV6-3 and TRBJ2-2; TRBD1 matches 10 bases. The CDR3 runs to 17 residues. The germline gives CDR1 MNHEY, CDR2 SVGEGT. J was trimmed by 2 bases and V by 2 bases; bases with no gene match: 5.

This clone has a single count. The V and J genes are TRBV18 and TRBJ2-3, with 8 positions matching TRBD2. The trim removed 2 bases at V and 3 bases at J, leaving 4 bases unmatched. This CDR3 is built from 15 residues. The V gene's germline CDR1 is KGHSH and CDR2 LQKENI. CDR3 in DNA: TGTGCCAGCTCACCAACAGCGGGAGCAACAGATACGCAGTATTTT. Translated: CASSPTAGATDTQYF.

The chain is built from TRBV29-1 and TRBJ2-7, with 7 bases lining up with TRBD2. The CDR3 spans 13 residues. V dropped 7 bases and J dropped 3; count of bases not matched to a gene: 9. Germline assignment: CDR1 SQVTM and CDR2 ANQGSEA. The DNA for the CDR3 is TGCAGCGCTGGGCTTGGCGGGAGCTACGAGCAGTACTTC. This translates into CSAGLGGSYEQYF.

This rearrangement joins TRBV7-2 to TRBJ2-2; 9 bases fit TRBD1. Trimming cost V 5 bases and J 1 base; bases outside gene matches: 5. CDR3 length: 16 residues. Germline assignment: CDR1 SGHTA and CDR2 FQGNSA. The CDR3 sequence: CASSANRGLNTGELFF. DNA of the CDR3: TGTGCCAGCAGCGCGAACAGGGGGCTGAACACCGGGGAGCTGTTTTTT.

The chain carries TRBV25-1 and TRBJ2-1; TRBD2 agrees at 8 bases. The CDR3 is made up of 16 amino acids. V lost 4 bases, J lost 2 bases, and 7 bases stayed unmatched. CDR1 MGHDK and CDR2 SYGVNS come from the germline V gene. The CDR3 sequence is CASSGSGGGPYNEQFF. In nucleotides, the CDR3 is TGTGCCAGCAGTGGGAGCGGGGGTGGCCCCTACAATGAGCAGTTCTTC.

The chain has TRBV18 and TRBJ2-1; TRBD2 matches 8 bases. This CDR3 is built from 15 residues. The V gene's germline CDR1 is KGHSH and CDR2 LQKENI. V lost 1 base, J lost 5 bases, and 4 bases stayed unmatched. CDR3 protein: CASSPQLAADNEQFF. The CDR3 region has the DNA TGTGCCAGCTCACCACAACTAGCGGCTGACAATGAGCAGTTCTTC. Drawing the rest from reference TRBV18 and TRBJ2-1, the complete variable domain is NAGVMQNPRHLVRRRGQEARLRCSPMKGHSHVYWYRQLPEEGLKFMVYLQKENIIDESGMPKERFSAEFPKEGPSILRIQQVVRGDSAAYFCASSPQLAADNEQFFGPGTRLTVL.

The chain uses TRBV19 and TRBJ1-6; 10 bases line up with TRBD1. Germline V gives CDR1 LNHDA, CDR2 SQIVND (reference sequence). The J segment lost 4 bases and the V segment lost 5 bases, leaving 2 bases of the junction unmatched. The CDR3 covers 15 residues. In nucleotides, the CDR3 is TGTGCCAGTAGTTCGGGACAGGGGTATAATTCACCCCTCCACTTT. Its translation is CASSSGQGYNSPLHF.

This clone was observed a single time. The V and J genes are TRBV28 and TRBJ2-6; 7 bases are shared with TRBD1. The CDR3 has 15 amino acids. V dropped 10 bases and J dropped 4; count of bases not matched to a gene: 10. Germline CDR1 MDHEN, CDR2 SYDVKM. In nucleotides, the CDR3 is TGTGCCACCACTACTACAGGGGAAGGGGCCAACGTCCTGACTTTC. Translation: CATTTTGEGANVLTF.

The gene calls are TRBV7-3 and TRBJ2-1; 7 positions match TRBD2. The CDR3 contains 12 residues. CDR1 and CDR2 from the germline V gene are SGHTA and FQGTGA. J was trimmed by 11 bases and V by 5 bases; bases with no gene match: 6. CDR3 coding DNA: TGTGCCAGCAGCGACCGGACTAGACAGCAGTTCTTC. It yields the protein CASSDRTRQQFF.

The V and J genes are TRBV5-6 and TRBJ2-2, with 8 bases aligning to TRBD1. J was trimmed by 5 bases and V by 6 bases; bases with no gene match: 6. Germline V lookup: CDR1 SGHDT, CDR2 YYEEEE. The CDR3 totals 14 residues. Written as DNA, the CDR3 is TGTGCCAGCAACCCGGGACAGGAAACCGGGGAGCTGTTTTTT. The encoded protein is CASNPGQETGELFF.

The rearrangement uses TRBV20-1 and TRBJ1-2; D is unresolved. V lost 6 bases to trimming and J lost 4 bases, with 9 bases between them. There are 11 residues in the CDR3. CDR1 and CDR2 from the germline V gene are DFQATT and SNEGSKA (reference sequence). As DNA, the CDR3 is TGCAGTGCACTACGGGGCTATGGCTACACCTTC. Translating gives CSALRGYGYTF.

The chain links TRBV6-1 to TRBJ1-5; 7 bases map to TRBD1. The ends lost 7 bases at V and 4 bases at J; junction bases unmatched: 1. The germline V gene has CDR1 MNHNS and CDR2 SASEGT. This CDR3 has 12 amino acids. The CDR3 DNA reads as TGTGCCAGCAACAGGGGAAATCAGCCCCAGCATTTT. Amino acids: CASNRGNQPQHF.

This chain joins TRBV4-1 and TRBJ2-7, with 8 bases identical to TRBD2. CDR1 is MGHRA and CDR2 is YSYEKL in the germline V gene. This CDR3 contains 16 residues. Losses at the gene ends were 3 bases for V and 0 bases for J; bases not matched to a gene: 7. DNA for the CDR3: TGCGCCAGCAGCCAGCAAGCGGGGGTTCCCTCCTACGAGCAGTACTTC. Its protein product is CASSQQAGVPSYEQYF.

The chain links TRBV21-1 to TRBJ2-1; TRBD2 is the table's D call, not checked against the DNA. TRBV21-1 is described as a pseudogene. This CDR3 region has 16 residues. The CDR3 region is CASSKKSIAPYNEQFF. CDR3 sequence (DNA): TGTGCCAGCAGCAAAAAGTCGATAGCTCCATACAATGAGCAGTTCTTC.

This clone was seen once. The V call is TRBV3-1 (or the pseudogene TRBV3-2), the J call TRBJ2-7; TRBD1 matches at 7 bases. J lost 3 bases, V lost 4 bases, and 3 bases had no gene match. Germline assignment: CDR1 LGHDT and CDR2 YNNKEL (reference sequence). The CDR3 is made up of 13 amino acids. CDR3 sequence (DNA): TGTGCCAGCAGCCGACAGGGTTACTACGAGCAGTACTTC. Protein sequence: CASSRQGYYEQYF.

The chain couples TRBV28 to TRBJ2-4, with 7 bases matching TRBD1. CDR1 is MDHEN, CDR2 SYDVKM, per germline. With 6 bases clipped from V and 0 bases from J, the junction kept 5 bases outside the gene matches. The CDR3 is 15 amino acids. DNA for the CDR3: TGTGCCAGCAGCGCGACAGGGAGAGCCAAAAACATTCAGTACTTC. Its protein product is CASSATGRAKNIQYF.

The rearrangement joins TRBV10-3 to TRBJ1-1; D is possibly TRBD1 (6 bases). Germline lookup yields CDR1 ENHRY and CDR2 SYGVKD. The germline V and J ends were trimmed by 5 bases and 3 bases, with 7 bases remaining between them. The CDR3 spans 12 residues. The CDR3 DNA reads as TGTGCCATCAGTACAGGGTACACTGAAGCTTTCTTT. As protein: CAISTGYTEAFF.

The rearrangement joins TRBV18 to TRBJ2-1, with a tentative D call TRBD1 (5 bases). The CDR3 sequence is 16 residues long. V shed 3 bases and J shed 4 bases, with 16 bases lying between them. Germline values: CDR1 KGHSH, CDR2 LQKENI. The chain's CDR3 is CASSPLRVGVYNEQFF. The CDR3 nucleotides read TGTGCCAGCTCACCTCTCAGGGTAGGGGTTTACAATGAGCAGTTCTTC.

CDR3 nucleotides: TGCGCCAGCAGCTTGGGGGCTAGCGAAACCTACGAGCAGTACTTC. This translates into CASSLGASETYEQYF. The chain recombines TRBV5-1 with TRBJ2-7, with D possibly being TRBD2 (6 bases). The ends were cut back, 0 bases at V and 2 bases at J, with 12 bases in the middle. The CDR3 has 15 residues. Germline CDR1 reads SGHRS; CDR2 reads YFSETQ. The full variable domain, its missing parts supplied by reference TRBV5-1 and TRBJ2-7, is KAGVTQTPRYLIKTRGQQVTLSCSPISGHRSVSWYQQTPGQGLQFLFEYFSETQRNKGNFPGRFSGRQFSNSRSEMNVSTLELGDSALYLCASSLGASETYEQYFGPGTRLTVT.

This chain links TRBV2 with TRBJ2-1; the D gene is possibly TRBD1 (5 bases). Trimming removed 0 bases from V and 7 bases from J, with 13 bases in between. Germline V gene data show CDR1 as SNHLY and CDR2 as FYNNEI. The CDR3 runs 15 residues. The CDR3 protein is CASSEARRPGNEQFF. The CDR3 region has the DNA TGTGCCAGCAGTGAAGCGCGGAGACCAGGGAATGAGCAGTTCTTC.

The rearrangement links TRBV6-5 to TRBJ2-7, with TRBD1 matching 7 bases. With V trimmed by 7 bases and J by 0 bases, 9 bases remained unmatched. The CDR3 loop spans 15 amino acids. Germline values: CDR1 MNHEY, CDR2 SVGAGI. This chain's CDR3 is CASKPYRDSSYEQYF. The CDR3 DNA reads as TGTGCCAGCAAGCCCTACCGGGACAGCTCCTACGAGCAGTACTTC.

The rearrangement joins TRBV10-3 to TRBJ2-7; D possibly corresponds to TRBD2 (7 bases). The germline V and J ends were trimmed by 6 bases and 10 bases, with 19 bases remaining between them. Per germline, CDR1 ENHRY and CDR2 SYGVKD. The CDR3 runs 13 residues. In DNA form, the CDR3 reads TGTGCCATCAGAGCCGACTACAGGGACTATCAGTACTTC. Translating gives CAIRADYRDYQYF.

The chain has TRBV6-5 and TRBJ1-6; TRBD1 agrees at 10 bases. J was trimmed by 10 bases and V by 6 bases; bases with no gene match: 9. The CDR3 is 15 residues long. Germline CDR1 is MNHEY and CDR2 is SVGAGI. CDR3 nucleotide sequence: TGTGCCAGCAGACTTGACAGGGGGCTGAGGTCACCCCTCCACTTT. Its translation is CASRLDRGLRSPLHF.

The rearrangement joins TRBV7-6 to TRBJ2-2, with TRBD2 matching over 8 bases. The CDR3 length is 19 residues. The trim removed 0 bases at V and 1 base at J, leaving 10 bases unmatched. Looked up from germline, CDR1 is SGHVS and CDR2 is FNYEAQ. CDR3 amino acids: CASSLALGAGVLNTGELFF. The CDR3 DNA sequence: TGTGCCAGCAGCTTAGCTCTCGGAGCGGGGGTTTTGAACACCGGGGAGCTGTTTTTT.

The genes are TRBV7-2 and TRBJ2-1, with 7 positions matching TRBD2. This CDR3 contains 15 residues. Germline CDR1 and CDR2: SGHTA and FQGNSA. Losses at the gene ends were 6 bases for V and 0 bases for J; bases not matched to a gene: 5. The CDR3 nucleotides are TGTGCCAGCAGTGCCGGGACTACCTCCTACAATGAGCAGTTCTTC. It codes for CASSAGTTSYNEQFF.

A remark on this clone: One junction end disagrees with the germline gene, perhaps due to a read error. The rearrangement joins TRBV30 to TRBJ2-3; D possibly corresponds to TRBD2 (5 bases). The CDR3 is 8 residues long. Per germline, CDR1 GTSNPN and CDR2 SVGIG (reference sequence). Here the CDR3 reads CAWARVHF. The CDR3 DNA sequence: TGTGCCTGGGCGCGGGTGCATTTT. Full variable domain (rest looked up from reference TRBV30 and TRBJ2-3): SQTIHQWPATLVQPVGSPLSLECTVEGTSNPNLYWYRQAAGRGLQLLFYSVGIGQISSEVPQNLSASRPQDRQFILSSKKLLLSDSGFYLCAWARVHFGPGTRLTVL.